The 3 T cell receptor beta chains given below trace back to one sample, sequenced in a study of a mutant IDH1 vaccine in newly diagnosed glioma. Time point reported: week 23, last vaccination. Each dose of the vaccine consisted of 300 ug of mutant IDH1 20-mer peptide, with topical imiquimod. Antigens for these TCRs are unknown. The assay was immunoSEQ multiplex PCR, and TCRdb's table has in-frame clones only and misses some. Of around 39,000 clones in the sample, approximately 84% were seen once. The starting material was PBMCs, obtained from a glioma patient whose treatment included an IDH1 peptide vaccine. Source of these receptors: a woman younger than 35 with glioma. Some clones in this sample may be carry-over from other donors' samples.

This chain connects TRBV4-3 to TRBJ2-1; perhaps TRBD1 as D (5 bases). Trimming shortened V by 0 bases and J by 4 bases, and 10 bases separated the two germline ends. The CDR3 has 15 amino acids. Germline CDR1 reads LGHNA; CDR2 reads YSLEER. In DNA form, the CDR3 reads TGCGCCAGCAGCCAAGAGGACACCGTTTACAATGAGCAGTTCTTC. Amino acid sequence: CASSQEDTVYNEQFF.

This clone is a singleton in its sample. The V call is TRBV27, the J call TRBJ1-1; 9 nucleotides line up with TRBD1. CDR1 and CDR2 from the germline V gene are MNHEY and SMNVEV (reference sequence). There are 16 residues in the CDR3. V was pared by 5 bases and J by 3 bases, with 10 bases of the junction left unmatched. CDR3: CASSPTHRGRDTEAFF. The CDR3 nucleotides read TGTGCCAGCAGTCCGACCCACAGGGGGCGGGACACTGAAGCTTTCTTT.

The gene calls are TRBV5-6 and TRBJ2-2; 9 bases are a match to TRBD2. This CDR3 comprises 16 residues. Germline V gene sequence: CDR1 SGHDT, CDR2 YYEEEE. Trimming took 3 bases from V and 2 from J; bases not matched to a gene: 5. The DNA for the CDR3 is TGTGCCAGCAGCTGGAGCGGGAGGCCCAACACCGGGGAGCTGTTTTTT. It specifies CASSWSGRPNTGELFF.